Listed below are T cell receptor beta chains from one sample, sequenced in a study of T cell responses to AZD1222 COVID-19 vaccine. Some clones are missing from TCRdb's copy, which holds only in-frame ones; the method was immunoSEQ multiplex PCR. The sample has some 130,000 clones, roughly 85% seen once; the top ten hold around 20%. This specimen consisted of peripheral blood, obtained on day 0 of MenACWY control vaccination. The receptors stem from an adult in good health. Each CDR3 is given with its conserved first and last residue. The order of the fields is clone size, D gene, J gene, V gene, CDR3 protein, CDR3 DNA. The D gene is left open where the match is weak. Not every row has a clone size; where given, it reads once, few, many or a size class.

few . TRBJ1-5 TRBV20-1 CSAIRRGPQHF TGCAGTGCCATACGCAGGGGGCCCCAGCATTTT
. . TRBJ2-2 TRBV19 CATLGAGLTGELFF TGTGCCACCCTTGGGGCGGGACTCACCGGGGAGCTGTTTTTT
. . TRBJ1-2 TRBV5-5 CASSLEVGTYGYTF TGTGCCAGCAGCTTGGAAGTAGGGACCTATGGCTACACCTTC
. . TRBJ1-2 TRBV24-1 CATSDRGTPYGYTF TGTGCCACCAGTGACCGTGGGACCCCTTATGGCTACACCTTC
. . TRBJ1-5 TRBV5-1 CASSLAGGSNQPQHF TGCGCCAGCAGCTTGGCCGGGGGGAGCAATCAGCCCCAGCATTTT
few . TRBJ1-4 TRBV13 CASSLGRGTNEKLFF TGTGCCAGCAGCTTAGGCCGGGGAACTAATGAAAAACTGTTTTTT
. TRBD2 TRBJ2-7 TRBV2 CASSESPFAGAYEQYF TGTGCCAGCAGTGAGTCACCCTTCGCGGGGGCCTACGAGCAGTACTTC
few TRBD1 TRBJ1-2 TRBV27 CASRQGFYGYTF TGTGCCAGTCGACAGGGGTTCTATGGCTACACCTTC
. . TRBJ1-2 TRBV28 CASKWLDRSNYGYTF TGTGCCAGCAAATGGCTCGACAGATCTAACTATGGCTACACCTTC
. . TRBJ2-3 TRBV9 CASSEPGLGVTQYF TGTGCCAGCAGCGAACCCGGGCTGGGAGTTACGCAGTATTTT
. . TRBJ1-2 TRBV6-5 CASSYRSLDGYTF TGTGCCAGCAGTTACCGGAGTCTGGATGGCTACACCTTC
. . TRBJ2-2 TRBV29-1 CSVLQGVTGELFF TGCAGCGTCTTACAGGGTGTTACCGGGGAGCTGTTTTTT
. . TRBJ2-7 TRBV21-1 CASSKWPGPYEQYF TGTGCCAGCAGCAAATGGCCGGGACCCTACGAGCAGTACTTC
. . TRBJ1-2 TRBV28 CASSSAPPNYGYTF TGTGCCAGCAGTTCGGCACCTCCTAACTATGGCTACACCTTC
once . TRBJ1-2 TRBV30 CAWSRVYGYTF TGTGCCTGGAGCCGGGTCTATGGCTACACCTTC
. . TRBJ2-5 TRBV7-9 CASSLPWDTETQYF TGTGCCAGCAGCTTACCCTGGGACACAGAGACCCAGTACTTC
. . TRBJ1-3 TRBV30 CAWVTSGNTIYF TGTGCCTGGGTCACTAGTGGAAACACCATATATTTT
. . TRBJ1-1 TRBV7-9 CASSPFEEAFF TGTGCCAGCAGCCCTTTCGAGGAAGCTTTCTTT
. . TRBJ1-5 TRBV28 CASSPPYQPQHF TGTGCCAGCAGTCCACCATATCAGCCCCAGCATTTT
. . TRBJ2-7 TRBV21-1 CASSKEQQGDSVLSYEQYF TGTGCCAGCAGCAAAGAACAGCAGGGGGACAGCGTCTTATCCTACGAGCAGTACTTC
. . TRBJ2-2 TRBV10-2 CASSESFEIVGELFF TGCGCCAGCAGTGAGTCGTTTGAGATAGTCGGGGAGCTGTTTTTT
. TRBD1 TRBJ1-2 TRBV2 CASSVETGPRYGYTF TGTGCCAGCAGTGTTGAGACAGGGCCAAGGTATGGCTACACCTTC
. . TRBJ1-1 TRBV5-1 CASSVTGLTEAFF TGCGCCAGCAGCGTAACAGGGTTAACCGAAGCTTTCTTT
. TRBD1 TRBJ2-6 TRBV19 CASSRTGARSGANVLTF TGTGCCAGTAGTCGGACAGGGGCGAGATCTGGGGCCAACGTCCTGACTTTC
. TRBD1 TRBJ2-6 TRBV10-3 CAISPDRARSGANVLTF TGTGCCATCAGTCCCGACAGGGCTCGCTCTGGGGCCAACGTCCTGACTTTC
. . TRBJ1-1 TRBV3-1/TRBV3-2 CASSQTGGYEAFF TGTGCCAGCAGCCAAACGGGGGGCTATGAAGCTTTCTTT
. . TRBJ2-3 TRBV19 CASSGAHHSTDTQYF TGTGCCAGTAGTGGGGCTCACCATAGCACAGATACGCAGTATTTT
. TRBD1 TRBJ2-2 TRBV28 CASSKTGGHGELFF TGTGCCAGCAGTAAAACAGGGGGCCACGGGGAGCTGTTTTTT
. . TRBJ2-2 TRBV30 CAWSLTNTGELFF TGTGCCTGGTCCCTTACGAACACCGGGGAGCTGTTTTTT
. . TRBJ1-1 TRBV6-5 CASKTQENTEAFF TGTGCCAGCAAGACACAGGAGAACACTGAAGCTTTCTTT
. TRBD2 TRBJ2-7 TRBV9 CASSALAGGQGEQYF TGTGCCAGCAGCGCACTAGCGGGAGGGCAGGGCGAGCAGTACTTC
. TRBD1 TRBJ2-2 TRBV4-2 CASSQEDRATGELFF TGTGCCAGCAGCCAAGAAGACAGGGCCACCGGGGAGCTGTTTTTT
many . TRBJ1-5 TRBV1 CTSSQEIAGGNQPQHF TGCACCAGCAGCCAAGAAATAGCGGGGGGCAATCAGCCCCAGCATTTT